Listed below are T cell receptor beta chains from one sample, sequenced in a study of blood T cell repertoires in COVID-19. Clones were sequenced by immunoSEQ multiplex PCR, and TCRdb holds only the in-frame ones, with some missing. Of approximately 110,000 clones listed, around 84% are singletons. Material: peripheral blood. These receptors came from a man between 40 and 49 years old with acute or convalescent COVID-19. Each CDR3 is given with its conserved first and last residue. Each record gives: CDR3 DNA, CDR3 protein, D gene, clone size, V gene, J gene. D genes are given only for firm matches. Not all rows give a size; the values are once, few, many and, for expanded clones, a class.

TGCGCCAGCAGCCGCAGAGCCCCGACTAGCGGGGAAAACCCCTACGAGCAGTACTTC	CASSRRAPTSGENPYEQYF	TRBD2	.	TRBV4-3	TRBJ2-7
TGTGCCAGCAGTTCATATCAGGGTGAGCGTATCCACGAGCAGTACTTC	CASSSYQGERIHEQYF	.	.	TRBV27	TRBJ2-7
TGTGCCAGCAGTCAAGCGGACAGCTACGAGCAGTACTTC	CASSQADSYEQYF	.	.	TRBV27	TRBJ2-7
TGTGCCAGCAGTTATGGGCAGGGGAACGGGGAGCTGTTTTTT	CASSYGQGNGELFF	.	.	TRBV6-5	TRBJ2-2
TGTGCCAGCAGCAGGACAGGAGCATACACTGAAGCTTTCTTT	CASSRTGAYTEAFF	TRBD1	.	TRBV6-5	TRBJ1-1
TGTGCCAGCAGTTACTCATGGGGCGGCACAGATACGCAGTATTTT	CASSYSWGGTDTQYF	.	once	TRBV6-2/TRBV6-3	TRBJ2-3
TGTGCCAGTGCAGCGGATCTAGGCCAGCCCCAGCATTTT	CASAADLGQPQHF	.	few	TRBV19	TRBJ1-5
TGCGCCAGCAGCCACGTCGGCCGGGACAGTGGATACGAGCAGTACTTC	CASSHVGRDSGYEQYF	TRBD1	.	TRBV4-1	TRBJ2-7
TGTGCCAGCAGCGGCCGCTCAGGGGATTCGGGCGAGCAGTACTTC	CASSGRSGDSGEQYF	.	.	TRBV7-9	TRBJ2-7
TGTGCCAGCGCCGACTGGAGCTCCTATAATTCACCCCTCCACTTT	CASADWSSYNSPLHF	.	.	TRBV6-5	TRBJ1-6
TGTGCCAGCAGCTTAAGTCGAGGGGGCGCGCAGTATTTT	CASSLSRGGAQYF	TRBD1	.	TRBV5-5	TRBJ2-3
TGTGCCAGCAGTTCGGACAGTCAGGCTAATCAGCCCCAGCATTTT	CASSSDSQANQPQHF	.	few	TRBV2	TRBJ1-5
TGCGCCAGCGGTCCCCCCCCCGGGACTAGCGGGGGGGCCGGGCGCACAGATACGCAGTATTTT	CASGPPPGTSGGAGRTDTQYF	TRBD2	.	TRBV5-1	TRBJ2-3
TGTGCCAGCAGCTTCATTGGACTAAAAGAGACCCAGTACTTC	CASSFIGLKETQYF	.	.	TRBV11-2	TRBJ2-5
TGTGCCAGCAGTCGTTTTCCACGAACAGGGGGCGAAAACATTCAGTACTTC	CASSRFPRTGGENIQYF	TRBD1	.	TRBV6-2/TRBV6-3	TRBJ2-4